Shown below are 21 T cell receptor beta chains from a single sample sequenced in a study of blood T cell repertoires in COVID-19. Measured with immunoSEQ multiplex PCR; TCRdb has only the in-frame clones, and not every one. The data contain about 170,000 clones, less than 85% of them singletons. Sample: peripheral blood. The source of these receptors is a middle-aged woman with COVID-19, enrolled during active disease.

This clone was found once. The chain is built from TRBV27 and TRBJ2-2; D possibly corresponds to TRBD2 (6 bases). CDR3 length: 15 amino acids. Germline V gives CDR1 MNHEY, CDR2 SMNVEV (reference sequence). The V and J ends lost 3 bases and 5 bases respectively, with 13 bases between them. The CDR3 nucleotides are TGTGCCAGCAGTTTCCTGGGCGGGGAGACCGGGGAGCTGTTTTTT. Encoded protein: CASSFLGGETGELFF.

The chain is built from TRBV19 and TRBJ1-1; tentative D call: TRBD1 (5 bases). The V end was cut by 3 bases, the J end by 1 base, with 12 bases between. Per the germline V gene, CDR1 is LNHDA and CDR2 is SQIVND (reference sequence). The CDR3 loop spans 15 amino acids. The CDR3 protein is CASSMSGASNTEAFF. The CDR3 region has the DNA TGTGCCAGTAGTATGAGTGGGGCATCGAACACTGAAGCTTTCTTT.

This clone was detected only a few times. The sample holds other DNA sequences that translate to the same CDR3. The J gene is TRBJ1-1, the V gene TRBV7-9; D gene ambiguous. The CDR3 is made up of 14 amino acids. The V gene lost 5 bases and the J gene lost 1 base, with 11 bases spanning the gap. Germline loops: CDR1 SEHNR, CDR2 FQNEAQ (reference sequence). DNA for the CDR3: TGTGCCAGCAGCCCCCAAACAGAGAACACTGAAGCTTTCTTT. It codes for CASSPQTENTEAFF. Drawing the rest from reference TRBV7-9 and TRBJ1-1, the complete variable domain is DTGVSQNPRHKITKRGQNVTFRCDPISEHNRLYWYRQTLGQGPEFLTYFQNEAQLEKSRLLSDRFSAERPKGSFSTLEIQRTEQGDSAMYLCASSPQTENTEAFFGQGTRLTVV.

The chain joins TRBV10-3 to TRBJ2-1, with D possibly being TRBD2 (5 bases). The ends were cut back, 4 bases at V and 2 bases at J, with 9 bases in the middle. The germline gives CDR1 ENHRY, CDR2 SYGVKD. This CDR3 contains 14 residues. The CDR3 here is CAISGTATYNEQFF. The CDR3 DNA sequence: TGTGCCATCAGTGGGACTGCAACCTACAATGAGCAGTTCTTC.

Ten or more counts support this clone. The V and J genes are TRBV4-1 and TRBJ1-2; D remains unclear. Germline assignment: CDR1 MGHRA and CDR2 YSYEKL. With 1 base removed from V and 1 base from J, the gap between germline ends came to 10 bases. This CDR3 contains 15 residues. The CDR3 loop reads CASSQVLSHNYGYTF. CDR3 nucleotides: TGCGCCAGCAGCCAAGTTCTCAGTCATAACTATGGCTACACCTTC.

The V call is TRBV5-1, the J call TRBJ2-7; 7 nucleotides agree with TRBD2. The J segment lost 2 bases and the V segment lost 0 bases, leaving 5 bases of the junction unmatched. CDR3 size: 15 residues. CDR1 is SGHRS and CDR2 is YFSETQ in the germline V gene. CDR3 amino acids: CASSLDGRGTYEQYF. CDR3 in DNA: TGCGCCAGCAGCTTGGATGGGAGGGGCACCTACGAGCAGTACTTC.

The chain uses TRBV4-2 and TRBJ2-1, with a weak D call TRBD2 (5 bases). Trimming took 4 bases from V and 15 from J, leaving 19 bases between them. CDR3 length: 13 amino acids. In germline, CDR1 is LGHNA, CDR2 YNFKEQ. The CDR3 DNA reads TGTGCCAGCAGCCTTAAGTCCGGAGAGGAGGTGTTCTTC. Translation gives CASSLKSGEEVFF.

This clone was detected once. This chain joins TRBV3-1 (or the pseudogene TRBV3-2) and TRBJ2-1; the match to TRBD2 covers 9 bases. The CDR3 has 16 amino acids. Germline V gene lookup returns CDR1 LGHDT and CDR2 YNNKEL (reference sequence). V trimming: 1 base; J trimming: 9 bases; junction bases outside the gene matches: 10. CDR3 coding DNA: TGTGCCAGCAGCCAAGCTGGCGGGAGGGCCCCACCTGAGCAGTTCTTC. It codes for CASSQAGGRAPPEQFF.

This clone was seen ten or more times. The chain uses TRBV6-5 and TRBJ1-4; D gene ambiguous. Trimming took 6 bases from V and 7 from J, leaving 18 bases between them. The CDR3 consists of 15 residues. Germline V CDR1 and CDR2: MNHEY, SVGAGI. The CDR3 is CASSTLLLATEKLFF. The CDR3 DNA follows: TGTGCCAGCAGCACCTTACTCCTAGCTACTGAAAAACTGTTTTTT.

This clone was seen just once. The chain employs TRBV21-1 and TRBJ1-6. TRBV21-1 is flagged as a pseudogene. The CDR3 covers 13 residues. Written as DNA, the CDR3 is TGTGCCAGCAGCAAAGGCGGGGATTCACCCCTCCACTTT. It yields the protein CASSKGGDSPLHF.

The chain combines TRBV28 with TRBJ1-5; D unresolved. The CDR3 contains 15 residues. The V gene's germline CDR1 is MDHEN and CDR2 SYDVKM. Between the trimmed V and J ends, which lost 6 bases and 1 base, there was a span of 13 bases. CDR3 DNA: TGTGCCAGCAGCCCGTTCCGTAGCAGCAATCAGCCCCAGCATTTT. Translation gives CASSPFRSSNQPQHF. Looking up the rest from reference TRBV28 and TRBJ1-5 gives the full variable domain: DVKVTQSSRYLVKRTGEKVFLECVQDMDHENMFWYRQDPGLGLRLIYFSYDVKMKEKGDIPEGYSVSREKKERFSLILESASTNQTSMYLCASSPFRSSNQPQHFGDGTRLSIL.

CDR3 amino acids: CASSEPSGKGAGELFF. The CDR3 DNA follows: TGTGCCAGCAGTGAACCAAGCGGGAAGGGGGCCGGGGAGCTGTTTTTT. V and J are TRBV6-1 and TRBJ2-2, with D possibly being TRBD2 (7 bases). Trimming cost V 2 bases and J 6 bases, with 16 bases left between them. Per the germline V gene, CDR1 is MNHNS and CDR2 is SASEGT. This CDR3 contains 16 residues.

The chain recombines TRBV2 with TRBJ2-3, with D possibly TRBD2 on 6 matching bases. Germline CDR1 SNHLY, CDR2 FYNNEI. The CDR3 totals 14 residues. V lost 3 bases to trimming and J lost 1 base, with 8 bases between them. The CDR3 sequence is CASSEGGGTDTQYF. In DNA, the CDR3 is TGTGCCAGCAGTGAGGGGGGAGGCACAGATACGCAGTATTTT.

Worth noting for this clone: Other DNA sequences in this specimen translate into the identical CDR3. The CDR3 here is CAWRQGEAFF. CDR3 in DNA: TGTGCCTGGAGACAGGGGGAAGCTTTCTTT. V is TRBV30 and J is TRBJ1-1; 7 nucleotides line up with TRBD1. V shed 3 bases and J 8 bases; nucleotides not matched to a gene: 0. The CDR3 length is 10 residues. Germline V gene data show CDR1 as GTSNPN and CDR2 as SVGIG (reference sequence).

The chain links TRBV28 to TRBJ1-5, with TRBD1 identical over 7 bases. CDR3 length: 14 residues. Germline CDR1 and CDR2: MDHEN and SYDVKM. The ends lost 4 bases at V and 4 bases at J; junction bases unmatched: 4. CDR3 amino acids: CASSWPGGNQPQHF. In nucleotides, the CDR3 is TGTGCCAGCAGTTGGCCAGGGGGGAATCAGCCCCAGCATTTT. The whole variable domain, remainder taken from reference TRBV28 and TRBJ1-5, is DVKVTQSSRYLVKRTGEKVFLECVQDMDHENMFWYRQDPGLGLRLIYFSYDVKMKEKGDIPEGYSVSREKKERFSLILESASTNQTSMYLCASSWPGGNQPQHFGDGTRLSIL.

The chain employs TRBV10-3 and TRBJ2-1; D uncertain. Germline V gene data show CDR1 as ENHRY and CDR2 as SYGVKD. The CDR3 extends over 15 amino acids. With 3 bases removed from V and 5 bases from J, the gap between germline ends came to 14 bases. The CDR3 here is CAISEVPVSNNEQFF. DNA for the CDR3: TGTGCCATCAGTGAAGTTCCTGTATCTAACAATGAGCAGTTCTTC.

The chain links TRBV5-6 to TRBJ1-1; no firm D call. V lost 3 bases and J lost 1, with 13 bases in between. The CDR3 is 15 amino acids. Germline lookup yields CDR1 SGHDT and CDR2 YYEEEE. The CDR3 sequence: CASSSKTRRNTEAFF. As DNA, the CDR3 is TGTGCCAGCAGCTCCAAAACACGGAGGAACACTGAAGCTTTCTTT.

CDR3 in DNA: TGTGCCAGCAGCTTAGAGCCCCGACTAGCGGGGGGGCAAGAGACCCAGTACTTC. It translates to CASSLEPRLAGGQETQYF. This rearrangement joins TRBV7-6 to TRBJ2-5, with 14 nucleotides matching TRBD2. Germline V gene sequence: CDR1 SGHVS, CDR2 FNYEAQ. With 1 base clipped from V and 2 bases from J, the junction kept 6 bases outside the gene matches. The CDR3 has 18 residues.

The rearrangement uses TRBV4-1 and TRBJ2-3; D is possibly TRBD2 (5 bases). Germline CDR1 MGHRA, CDR2 YSYEKL. The CDR3 runs 19 residues. Trimming took 4 bases from V and 4 from J, leaving 27 bases between them. CDR3 coding DNA: TGCGCCAGCAGCCTCGTGTCGGGGTCCTTGGCGGCTGCTTCAGATACGCAGTATTTT. Translating gives CASSLVSGSLAAASDTQYF.

V is TRBV7-8 and J is TRBJ2-1; 7 bases are a match to TRBD2. The V and J ends lost 2 bases and 0 bases, in that order; junction bases with no gene match: 10. Germline V gene sequence: CDR1 SGHVS, CDR2 FQNEAQ. The CDR3 has 18 residues. The DNA of the CDR3 is TGTGCCAGCAGCTTAAGCGAGCGCGGGGGACTCTCCTACAATGAGCAGTTCTTC. As protein: CASSLSERGGLSYNEQFF.

This chain connects TRBV6-6 to TRBJ1-1; 12 positions match TRBD1. Per germline, CDR1 MNHNY and CDR2 SVGAGI (reference sequence). V dropped 8 bases and J dropped 5; count of bases not matched to a gene: 6. The CDR3 is made up of 14 amino acids. CDR3 DNA sequence: TGTGCCAGCTCCGGGACAGGGGGCGCGACTGAAGCTTTCTTT. It translates to CASSGTGGATEAFF.